Each of the 31 T cell receptor beta chains below was sequenced from the same sample in a study of CD8+CD57+ T cells in acquired aplastic anemia. Whoever was chosen for sequencing had shown CD8+CD57+ cell expansion by flow cytometry. Both TCR beta VDJ combination and CDR3 sequence profiling were carried out. Genomic DNA was the template for this profiling. TCRdb fed the reads into MiXCR, producing one record per CDR3 protein. The sample consists of about 98,000 distinct CDR3 sequences, approximately 73% of them appearing once. Material: sorted CD4+, CD8+, or CD8+CD57+ T cells (not recorded which) from PBMCs. These receptors all stem from a human donor with aplastic anemia.

The chain joins TRBV25-1 to TRBJ1-6; D is perhaps TRBD1 (5 bases). V lost 6 bases to trimming and J lost 3 bases, with 15 bases between them. This CDR3 has 16 amino acids. In germline, CDR1 is MGHDK, CDR2 SYGVNS. CDR3 protein: CASSLGGALYNSPLHF. CDR3 coding DNA: TGTGCCAGCAGCTTGGGTGGGGCTCTCTATAATTCACCCCTCCACTTT.

V and J are TRBV29-1 and TRBJ1-3; 8 nucleotides line up with TRBD1. The junction had 6 bases not matched to a gene; V was cut back by 1 base and J by 4 bases. The CDR3 consists of 15 residues. Germline CDR1 SQVTM, CDR2 ANQGSEA. In DNA, the CDR3 is TGCAGCGTTGAAGGGGGACGGACAGGGGGAAACACCATATATTTT. Encoded protein: CSVEGGRTGGNTIYF.

The V call is TRBV7-2, the J call TRBJ2-1, with D unresolved. Germline V CDR1 and CDR2: SGHTA, FQGNSA. The CDR3 runs to 12 residues. Trimming removed 5 bases from V and 7 bases from J, with 9 bases in between. CDR3 sequence reads: CASSLPSNEQFF. DNA for the CDR3: TGTGCCAGCAGCCTCCCCTCGAATGAGCAGTTCTTC.

This clonotype was seen only a few times. V gene TRBV19 combines with J gene TRBJ1-5; D not resolved. Trimming pared 5 bases from V and 0 bases from J, leaving 5 bases between. CDR1 and CDR2 from the germline V gene are LNHDA and SQIVND (reference sequence). The CDR3 sequence is 13 residues long. The CDR3 DNA sequence: TGTGCCAGTAGTTTCAGTAGCAATCAGCCCCAGCATTTT. Translation: CASSFSSNQPQHF.

This chain uses TRBV29-1 with TRBJ2-5; TRBD1 matches 9 bases. This CDR3 comprises 15 residues. J was trimmed by 5 bases and V by 3 bases; bases with no gene match: 10. CDR1 SQVTM and CDR2 ANQGSEA come from the germline V gene. The CDR3 sequence is CSVDSPGQGFETQYF. CDR3 DNA sequence: TGCAGCGTTGACTCACCGGGACAGGGTTTCGAGACCCAGTACTTC.

The chain joins TRBV6-5 to TRBJ2-7, with a weak D call TRBD1 (5 bases). V was trimmed by 2 bases and J by 4 bases, leaving 6 bases between them. The germline gives CDR1 MNHEY, CDR2 SVGAGI. This CDR3 contains 12 residues. CDR3 nucleotides: TGTGCCAGCAGTTACCCAGGGTACGAGCAGTACTTC. It specifies CASSYPGYEQYF.

V and J are TRBV29-1 and TRBJ2-1; D gene uncertain. Per the germline V gene, CDR1 is SQVTM and CDR2 is ANQGSEA. The CDR3 is 14 amino acids. Trimming took off 4 bases at V and 0 bases at J, with 10 bases between the two ends. The CDR3 protein is CSVGPAISYNEQFF. In DNA form, the CDR3 reads TGCAGCGTTGGACCGGCCATCTCCTACAATGAGCAGTTCTTC.

This chain uses TRBV2 with TRBJ1-6; unclear D gene. The CDR3 is 13 amino acids. The germline CDR1 and CDR2 sequences are SNHLY and FYNNEI. V was cut by 6 bases and J by 7 bases, with 10 bases left in between. The CDR3 loop is CASSCTLNSPLHF. Written as DNA, the CDR3 is TGTGCCAGCAGCTGTACGTTAAATTCACCCCTCCACTTT.

This sequence joins TRBV10-2 and TRBJ2-2, with D uncertain. V dropped 3 bases and J dropped 3 bases, with 11 bases sitting between them. Germline CDR1 and CDR2: WSHSY and SAAADI. This CDR3 has 15 amino acids. DNA for the CDR3: TGCGCCAGCAGTGACGGCTGGCATTACACCGGGGAGCTGTTTTTT. Its translation: CASSDGWHYTGELFF.

The chain is built from TRBV9 and TRBJ1-1, with D hard to call. Deletions cut 0 bases from V and 1 base from J, with 13 bases between. This CDR3 is 16 amino acids long. Germline V gene lookup returns CDR1 SGDLS and CDR2 YYNGEE. CDR3 nucleotides: TGTGCCAGCAGCGTAGGCAGGTTTGAGGGGAACACTGAAGCTTTCTTT. This encodes CASSVGRFEGNTEAFF.

The rearrangement links TRBV13 to TRBJ2-5; TRBD1 matches 10 bases. The CDR3 extends over 17 amino acids. J lost 5 bases, V lost 4 bases, and 13 bases had no gene match. The germline gives CDR1 PRHDT, CDR2 FYEKMQ (reference sequence). For the CDR3, the DNA is TGTGCCAGCAGCTCGACGGACAGGGGGGGACTCAGGGAGACCCAGTACTTC. Its protein is CASSSTDRGGLRETQYF.

This sequence joins TRBV10-3 and TRBJ1-6; 8 nucleotides match TRBD1. This CDR3 has 16 amino acids. Germline V gene lookup returns CDR1 ENHRY and CDR2 SYGVKD. V gave up 5 bases and J gave up 7 bases; unmatched junction bases: 10. The CDR3 DNA sequence: TGTGCCATCAGTAACTTCCCGGGACAGGAGAATTCACCCCTCCACTTT. Amino acid sequence: CAISNFPGQENSPLHF.

This clonotype was observed a single time. The chain couples TRBV24-1 to TRBJ2-1; 9 nucleotides align to TRBD2. CDR1 and CDR2 from the germline V gene are KGHDR and SFDVKD. V lost 3 bases, J lost 4 bases, and 3 bases stayed unmatched. There are 15 residues in the CDR3. Written as DNA, the CDR3 is TGTGCCACCAGTGATGGGCTAGCGGGGTACAATGAGCAGTTCTTC. Translating it yields CATSDGLAGYNEQFF.

The chain uses TRBV7-9 and TRBJ1-6; 7 nucleotides match TRBD1. Germline assignment: CDR1 SEHNR and CDR2 FQNEAQ (reference sequence). Trimming cost V 1 base and J 7 bases; bases outside gene matches: 4. This CDR3 is 15 amino acids long. This chain's CDR3 is CASSLVGQPNSPLHF. CDR3 nucleotides: TGTGCCAGCAGCTTAGTGGGACAGCCCAATTCACCCCTCCACTTT.

This clonotype was counted between two and nine times. This chain links TRBV7-9 with TRBJ2-1; the D is unclear. The CDR3 totals 13 residues. V was shortened by 2 bases and J by 6 bases, with 8 bases between the two germline ends. CDR1 is SEHNR and CDR2 is FQNEAQ in the germline V gene (reference sequence). CDR3 protein: CASSLKGRNEQFF. In DNA form, the CDR3 reads TGTGCCAGCAGCTTAAAAGGCCGCAATGAGCAGTTCTTC.

This rearrangement joins TRBV10-1 to TRBJ2-1, with 11 bases lining up with TRBD2. The germline V gene encodes CDR1 WNHNN and CDR2 SYGVQD (reference sequence). The V and J ends lost 4 bases and 12 bases, in that order; junction bases with no gene match: 17. The CDR3 has 17 residues. CDR3 amino acids: CASSVTSGSLGYEGQFF. The CDR3 bases are TGCGCCAGCAGTGTCACTAGCGGGAGCTTAGGATACGAAGGGCAGTTCTTC.

The rearrangement uses TRBV7-2 and TRBJ1-2; D unresolved. Germline V gene sequence: CDR1 SGHTA, CDR2 FQGNSA. V shed 5 bases and J shed 5 bases, with 12 bases lying between them. The CDR3 totals 13 residues. The CDR3 DNA sequence: TGTGCCAGCAGCCCAGATGGATATTATGGCTACACCTTC. Protein sequence: CASSPDGYYGYTF. The full variable domain, with the rest looked up from reference TRBV7-2 and TRBJ1-2, is GAGVSQSPSNKVTEKGKDVELRCDPISGHTALYWYRQSLGQGLEFLIYFQGNSAPDKSGLPSDRFSAERTGGSVSTLTIQRTQQEDSAVYLCASSPDGYYGYTFGSGTRLTVV.

This chain joins TRBV15 and TRBJ2-3, with unresolved D. CDR3 length: 13 amino acids. CDR1 is LNHNV and CDR2 is YYDKDF in the germline V gene (reference sequence). V lost 0 bases and J lost 10, with 11 bases in between. DNA for the CDR3: TGTGCCACCAGCAGAGAAGGATCGGGCCCGCAGTATTTT. It is translated as CATSREGSGPQYF.

V gene TRBV2 combines with J gene TRBJ1-2; weak D call: TRBD1 (5 bases). CDR1 is SNHLY and CDR2 is FYNNEI in the germline V gene. V lost 1 base and J 5 bases, leaving 11 bases between the germline ends. CDR3 length: 14 residues. CDR3 residues: CASSEGRGYYGYTF. The CDR3 DNA sequence: TGTGCCAGCAGTGAAGGTAGGGGCTATTATGGCTACACCTTC.

V and J are TRBV20-1 and TRBJ1-5; 8 bases line up with TRBD1. Germline V lookup: CDR1 DFQATT, CDR2 SNEGSKA (reference sequence). The CDR3 totals 13 residues. The J segment lost 5 bases and the V segment lost 3 bases, leaving 3 bases of the junction unmatched. The CDR3 DNA reads as TGCAGTGCTAGGGGACAGGTCGATCAGCCCCAGCATTTT. It is translated as CSARGQVDQPQHF.

The V call is TRBV7-6, the J call TRBJ2-5, with 9 positions matching TRBD1. Trimming at V came to 4 bases and at J to 2 bases, leaving 2 bases not matched to a gene. The germline V gene encodes CDR1 SGHVS and CDR2 FNYEAQ. The CDR3 extends over 14 amino acids. As DNA, the CDR3 is TGTGCCAGCAGCTCGACAGGGGGGCAAGAGACCCAGTACTTC. Encoded protein: CASSSTGGQETQYF.

The rearrangement joins TRBV7-2 to TRBJ2-7, with D tentatively TRBD2 (5 bases). Trimming pared 3 bases from V and 0 bases from J, leaving 9 bases between. Germline values: CDR1 SGHTA, CDR2 FQGNSA. The CDR3 covers 14 residues. The CDR3 loop reads CASSLDWSSYEQYF. Written as DNA, the CDR3 is TGTGCCAGCAGCTTGGACTGGAGCTCCTACGAGCAGTACTTC.

The rearrangement uses TRBV7-9 and TRBJ2-1; unclear D gene. The V end was cut by 5 bases, the J end by 6 bases, with 8 bases between. The CDR3 consists of 12 residues. From germline, CDR1 is SEHNR and CDR2 FQNEAQ (reference sequence). CDR3 protein: CASSATANEQFF. The DNA for the CDR3 is TGTGCCAGCAGCGCAACTGCCAATGAGCAGTTCTTC.

This clonotype was detected only a few times. The chain uses TRBV7-8 and TRBJ2-2; 7 nucleotides line up with TRBD2. This CDR3 is 15 amino acids long. The junction had 8 bases not matched to a gene; V was cut back by 6 bases and J by 4 bases. CDR1 is SGHVS, CDR2 FQNEAQ, per germline. CDR3 protein: CASSRREGTTGELFF. CDR3 coding DNA: TGTGCCAGCAGTCGGAGGGAGGGCACCACCGGGGAGCTGTTTTTT. Together with reference TRBV7-8 and TRBJ2-2, the CDR3 gives the full variable domain: GAGVSQSPRYKVAKRGQDVALRCDPISGHVSLFWYQQALGQGPEFLTYFQNEAQLDKSGLPSDRFFAERPEGSVSTLKIQRTQQEDSAVYLCASSRREGTTGELFFGEGSRLTVL.

The rearrangement links TRBV20-1 to TRBJ2-3, with 9 bases that match TRBD2. V was pared by 0 bases and J by 4 bases, with 8 bases of the junction left unmatched. Germline CDR1 is DFQATT and CDR2 is SNEGSKA (reference sequence). The CDR3 has 16 residues. The CDR3 nucleotides are TGCAGTGCTAGAGATGTTAGTAGCGGGAGATCAGATACGCAGTATTTT. It specifies CSARDVSSGRSDTQYF.

CDR3 in amino acids: CSARNSVTDTQYF. CDR3 coding DNA: TGCAGTGCTAGGAATAGCGTTACAGATACGCAGTATTTT. The chain carries TRBV20-1 and TRBJ2-3, with D possibly being TRBD2 (5 bases). The CDR3 runs to 13 residues. Germline V lookup: CDR1 DFQATT, CDR2 SNEGSKA (reference sequence). V lost 3 bases and J lost 3, with 10 bases in between.

The chain combines TRBV9 with TRBJ2-1; the D is unclear. Trimming cost V 4 bases and J 7 bases, with 21 bases left between them. Germline V CDR1 and CDR2: SGDLS, YYNGEE. This CDR3 has 16 amino acids. The CDR3 region is CASSQGLTALLNEQFF. The CDR3 nucleotides read TGTGCCAGCAGCCAAGGGCTAACCGCTTTACTTAATGAGCAGTTCTTC.

The chain recombines TRBV29-1 with TRBJ2-7; D is tentatively TRBD1 or TRBD2 (6 bases each). CDR1 and CDR2 from the germline V gene are SQVTM and ANQGSEA. The CDR3 has 14 residues. DNA for the CDR3: TGCAGTGCTAGGGGGGATCAGGTTGCCTACGAGCAGTACTTC. Its protein is CSARGDQVAYEQYF.

V usage is TRBV2 and J usage is TRBJ1-5; 8 nucleotides match TRBD1. From germline, CDR1 is SNHLY and CDR2 FYNNEI. The CDR3 loop spans 13 amino acids. V lost 6 bases, J lost 9 bases, and 7 bases stayed unmatched. The CDR3 reads CASSTGGGRPQHF. CDR3 sequence (DNA): TGTGCCAGCAGCACAGGGGGAGGTCGGCCCCAGCATTTT. The whole variable domain, filled in from reference TRBV2 and TRBJ1-5, reads EPEVTQTPSHQVTQMGQEVILRCVPISNHLYFYWYRQILGQKVEFLVSFYNNEISEKSEIFDDQFSVERPDGSNFTLKIRSTKLEDSAMYFCASSTGGGRPQHFGDGTRLSIL.

The chain combines TRBV24-1 with TRBJ2-2; D call uncertain. The germline gives CDR1 KGHDR, CDR2 SFDVKD. The CDR3 has 13 residues. V was pared by 6 bases and J by 7 bases, with 11 bases between. The CDR3 reads CATSPWGSGELFF. The CDR3 DNA sequence: TGTGCCACCAGTCCCTGGGGTAGCGGGGAGCTGTTTTTT.

Note on this clonotype: The junction departs from the called germline gene at one end, perhaps through a read error. The J gene is TRBJ2-1, the V gene TRBV10-3, with 11 bases identical to TRBD2. The CDR3 sequence is 18 residues long. The germline gives CDR1 ENHRY, CDR2 SYGVKD. The CDR3, as DNA: TGTGCCAGCAGTGGTGGGCTAGCGGGAGGCAACTCCTACAATGAGCAGTTCTTC. Translating it yields CASSGGLAGGNSYNEQFF.